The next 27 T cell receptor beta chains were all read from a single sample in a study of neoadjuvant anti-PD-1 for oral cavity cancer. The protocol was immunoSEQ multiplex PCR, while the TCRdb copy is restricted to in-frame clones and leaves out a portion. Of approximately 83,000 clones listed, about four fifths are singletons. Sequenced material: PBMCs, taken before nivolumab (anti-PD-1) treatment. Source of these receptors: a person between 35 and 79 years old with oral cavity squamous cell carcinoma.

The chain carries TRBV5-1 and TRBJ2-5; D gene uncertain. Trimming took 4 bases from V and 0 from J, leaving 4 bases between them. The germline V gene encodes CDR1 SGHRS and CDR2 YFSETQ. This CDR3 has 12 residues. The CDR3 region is CASSANQETQYF. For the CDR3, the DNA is TGCGCCAGCAGCGCCAACCAAGAGACCCAGTACTTC.

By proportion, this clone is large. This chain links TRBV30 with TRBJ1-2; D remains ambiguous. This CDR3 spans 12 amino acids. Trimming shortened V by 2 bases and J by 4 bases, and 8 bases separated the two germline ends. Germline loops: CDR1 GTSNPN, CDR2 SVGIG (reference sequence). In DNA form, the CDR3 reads TGTGCCTGGAGTTCAGTTGGCTATGGCTACACCTTC. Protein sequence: CAWSSVGYGYTF.

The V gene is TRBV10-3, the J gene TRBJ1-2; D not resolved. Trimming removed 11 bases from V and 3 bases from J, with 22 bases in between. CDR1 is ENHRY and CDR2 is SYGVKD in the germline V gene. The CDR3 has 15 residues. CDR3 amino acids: CAAQDRVLGDYGYTF. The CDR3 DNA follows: TGTGCCGCCCAAGATAGGGTCCTTGGAGACTATGGCTACACCTTC.

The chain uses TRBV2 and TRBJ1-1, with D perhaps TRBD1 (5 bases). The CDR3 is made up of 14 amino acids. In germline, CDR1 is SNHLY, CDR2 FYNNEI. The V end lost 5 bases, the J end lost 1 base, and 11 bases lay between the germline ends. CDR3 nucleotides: TGTGCCAGCAGTTTCGGGACGGGGAACACTGAAGCTTTCTTT. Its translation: CASSFGTGNTEAFF.

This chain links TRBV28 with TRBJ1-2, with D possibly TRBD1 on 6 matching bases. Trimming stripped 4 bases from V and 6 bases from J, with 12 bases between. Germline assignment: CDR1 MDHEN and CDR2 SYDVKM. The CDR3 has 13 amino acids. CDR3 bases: TGTGCCAGCAGTTCGACGGGGGGCCATGGCTACACCTTC. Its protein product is CASSSTGGHGYTF.

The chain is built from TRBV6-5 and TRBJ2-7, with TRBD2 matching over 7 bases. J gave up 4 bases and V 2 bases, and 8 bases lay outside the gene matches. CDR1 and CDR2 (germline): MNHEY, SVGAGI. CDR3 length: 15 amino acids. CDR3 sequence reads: CASSYGPAGKYEQYF. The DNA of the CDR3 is TGTGCCAGCAGTTACGGTCCAGCGGGAAAGTACGAGCAGTACTTC.

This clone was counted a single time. The chain's CDR3 is CSVPAGTSPYNEQFF. The CDR3 DNA reads TGCAGCGTCCCCGCGGGGACTAGTCCTTACAATGAGCAGTTCTTC. The chain links TRBV29-1 to TRBJ2-1; 8 nucleotides match TRBD2. CDR1 is SQVTM and CDR2 is ANQGSEA in the germline V gene. The CDR3 sequence is 15 residues long. V dropped 6 bases and J dropped 4; count of bases not matched to a gene: 11.

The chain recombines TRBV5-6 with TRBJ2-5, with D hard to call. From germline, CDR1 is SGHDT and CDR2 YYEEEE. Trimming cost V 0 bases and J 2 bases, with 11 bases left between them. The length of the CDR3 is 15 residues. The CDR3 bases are TGTGCCAGCAGCTTGGGTGTTGGTGGTCAAGAGACCCAGTACTTC. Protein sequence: CASSLGVGGQETQYF.

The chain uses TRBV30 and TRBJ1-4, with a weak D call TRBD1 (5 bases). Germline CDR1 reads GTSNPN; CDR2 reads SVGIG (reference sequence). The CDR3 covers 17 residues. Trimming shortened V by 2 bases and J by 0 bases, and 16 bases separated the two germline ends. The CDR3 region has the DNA TGTGCCTGGAGTTCCCCTACCCTGGGGGCAACTAATGAAAAACTGTTTTTT. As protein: CAWSSPTLGATNEKLFF. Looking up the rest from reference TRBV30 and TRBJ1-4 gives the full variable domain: SQTIHQWPATLVQPVGSPLSLECTVEGTSNPNLYWYRQAAGRGLQLLFYSVGIGQISSEVPQNLSASRPQDRQFILSSKKLLLSDSGFYLCAWSSPTLGATNEKLFFGSGTQLSVL.

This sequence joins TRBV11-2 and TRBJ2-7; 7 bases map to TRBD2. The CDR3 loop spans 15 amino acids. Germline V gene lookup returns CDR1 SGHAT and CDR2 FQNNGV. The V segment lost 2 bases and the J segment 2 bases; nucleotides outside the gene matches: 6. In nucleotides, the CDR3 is TGTGCCAGCAGCTTAAGGCTAGCGGTTCCCTACGAGCAGTACTTC. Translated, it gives CASSLRLAVPYEQYF. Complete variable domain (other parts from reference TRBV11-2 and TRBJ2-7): EAGVAQSPRYKIIEKRQSVAFWCNPISGHATLYWYQQILGQGPKLLIQFQNNGVVDDSQLPKDRFSAERLKGVDSTLKIQPAKLEDSAVYLCASSLRLAVPYEQYFGPGTRLTVT.

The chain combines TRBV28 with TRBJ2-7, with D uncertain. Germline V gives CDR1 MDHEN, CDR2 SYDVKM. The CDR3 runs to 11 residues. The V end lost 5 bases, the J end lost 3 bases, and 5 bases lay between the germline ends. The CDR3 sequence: CASSTYYEQYF. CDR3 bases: TGTGCCAGCAGTACGTACTACGAGCAGTACTTC.

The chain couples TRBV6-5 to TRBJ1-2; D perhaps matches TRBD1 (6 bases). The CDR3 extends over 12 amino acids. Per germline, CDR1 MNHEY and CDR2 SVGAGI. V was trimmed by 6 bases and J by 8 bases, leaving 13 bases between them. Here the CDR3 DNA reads TGTGCCAGCAGGGAGGGGGGTAGCGGCTACACCTTC. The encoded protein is CASREGGSGYTF.

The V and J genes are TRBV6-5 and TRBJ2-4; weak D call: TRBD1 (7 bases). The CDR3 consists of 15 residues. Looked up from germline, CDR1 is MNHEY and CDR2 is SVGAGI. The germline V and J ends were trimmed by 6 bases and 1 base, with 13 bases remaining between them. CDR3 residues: CASRGGGNAKNIQYF. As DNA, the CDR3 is TGTGCCAGCAGAGGGGGCGGGAATGCCAAAAACATTCAGTACTTC.

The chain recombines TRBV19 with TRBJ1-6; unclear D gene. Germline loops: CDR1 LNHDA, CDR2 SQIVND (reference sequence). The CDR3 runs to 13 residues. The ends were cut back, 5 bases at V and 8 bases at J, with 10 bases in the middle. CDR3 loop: CASSLPYDSPLHF. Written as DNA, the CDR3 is TGTGCCAGTAGTCTCCCGTATGATTCACCCCTCCACTTT. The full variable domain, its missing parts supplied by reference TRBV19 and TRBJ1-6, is DGGITQSPKYLFRKEGQNVTLSCEQNLNHDAMYWYRQDPGQGLRLIYYSQIVNDFQKGDIAEGYSVSREKKESFPLTVTSAQKNPTAFYLCASSLPYDSPLHFGNGTRLTVT.

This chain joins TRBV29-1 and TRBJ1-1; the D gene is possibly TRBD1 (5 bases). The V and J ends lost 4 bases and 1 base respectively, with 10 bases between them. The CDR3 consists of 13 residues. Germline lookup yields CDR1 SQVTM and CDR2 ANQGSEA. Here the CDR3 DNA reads TGCAGCGTTGGGGGCAGGGAGAACACTGAAGCTTTCTTT. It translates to CSVGGRENTEAFF.

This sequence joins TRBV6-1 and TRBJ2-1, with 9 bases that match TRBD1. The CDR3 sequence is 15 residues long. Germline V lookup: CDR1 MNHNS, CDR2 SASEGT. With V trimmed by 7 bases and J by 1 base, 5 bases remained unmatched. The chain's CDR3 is CASTDGQGSYNEQFF. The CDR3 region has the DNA TGTGCCAGCACCGATGGACAGGGGTCCTACAATGAGCAGTTCTTC.

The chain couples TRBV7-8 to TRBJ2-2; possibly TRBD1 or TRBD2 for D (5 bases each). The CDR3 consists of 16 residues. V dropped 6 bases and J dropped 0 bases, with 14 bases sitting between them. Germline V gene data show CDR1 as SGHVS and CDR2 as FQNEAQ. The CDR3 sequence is CASSLGRAPNTGELFF. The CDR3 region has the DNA TGTGCCAGCAGTCTGGGACGAGCGCCGAACACCGGGGAGCTGTTTTTT.

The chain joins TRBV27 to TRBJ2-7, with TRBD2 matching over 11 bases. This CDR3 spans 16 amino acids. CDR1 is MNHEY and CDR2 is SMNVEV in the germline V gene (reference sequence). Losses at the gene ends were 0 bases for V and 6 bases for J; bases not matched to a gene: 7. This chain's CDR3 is CASSLSPLAGGFEQYF. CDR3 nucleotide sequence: TGTGCCAGCAGTTTATCGCCTCTAGCGGGAGGTTTCGAGCAGTACTTC.

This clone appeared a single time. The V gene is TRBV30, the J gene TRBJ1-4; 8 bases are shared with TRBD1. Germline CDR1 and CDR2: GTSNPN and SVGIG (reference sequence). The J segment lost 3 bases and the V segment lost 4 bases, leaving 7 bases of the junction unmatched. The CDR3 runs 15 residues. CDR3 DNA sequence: TGTGCCTGGAAGTCAGGACAGGGCGCTAATGAAAAACTGTTTTTT. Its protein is CAWKSGQGANEKLFF.

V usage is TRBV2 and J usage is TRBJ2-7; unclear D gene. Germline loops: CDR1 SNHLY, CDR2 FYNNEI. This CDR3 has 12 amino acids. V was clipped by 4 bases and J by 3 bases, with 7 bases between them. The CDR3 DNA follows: TGTGCCAGCAGTGTCCAGAACTACGAGCAGTACTTC. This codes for CASSVQNYEQYF.

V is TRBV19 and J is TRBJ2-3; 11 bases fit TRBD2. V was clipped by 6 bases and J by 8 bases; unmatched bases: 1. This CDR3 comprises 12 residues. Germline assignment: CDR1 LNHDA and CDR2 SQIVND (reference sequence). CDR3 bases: TGTGCCAGTAGGGGGACTAGCGGTACGCAGTATTTT. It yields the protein CASRGTSGTQYF.

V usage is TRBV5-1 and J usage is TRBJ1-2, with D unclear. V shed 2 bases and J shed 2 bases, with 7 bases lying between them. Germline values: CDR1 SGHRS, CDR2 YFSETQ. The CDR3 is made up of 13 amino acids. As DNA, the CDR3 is TGCGCCAGCAGCTTTACAGCCAACTATGGCTACACCTTC. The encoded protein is CASSFTANYGYTF.

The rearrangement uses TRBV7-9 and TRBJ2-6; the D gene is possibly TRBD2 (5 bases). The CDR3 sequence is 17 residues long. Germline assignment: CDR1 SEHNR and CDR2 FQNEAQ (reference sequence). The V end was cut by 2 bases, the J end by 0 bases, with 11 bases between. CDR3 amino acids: CASSLHGGRSGANVLTF. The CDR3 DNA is TGTGCCAGCAGCTTACACGGAGGACGCTCTGGGGCCAACGTCCTGACTTTC. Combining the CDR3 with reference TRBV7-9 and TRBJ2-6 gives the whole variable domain DTGVSQNPRHKITKRGQNVTFRCDPISEHNRLYWYRQTLGQGPEFLTYFQNEAQLEKSRLLSDRFSAERPKGSFSTLEIQRTEQGDSAMYLCASSLHGGRSGANVLTFGAGSRLTVL.

CDR3 bases: TGCGCCAGCAGCATAAGCCCTTCGACAGGCGAGCAGTACTTC. Translating it yields CASSISPSTGEQYF. The chain links TRBV5-1 to TRBJ2-7; D possibly corresponds to TRBD1 (6 bases). Germline V gene sequence: CDR1 SGHRS, CDR2 YFSETQ. Trimming pared 4 bases from V and 6 bases from J, leaving 17 bases between. CDR3 length equals 14 residues. Full variable domain (rest looked up from reference TRBV5-1 and TRBJ2-7): KAGVTQTPRYLIKTRGQQVTLSCSPISGHRSVSWYQQTPGQGLQFLFEYFSETQRNKGNFPGRFSGRQFSNSRSEMNVSTLELGDSALYLCASSISPSTGEQYFGPGTRLTVT.

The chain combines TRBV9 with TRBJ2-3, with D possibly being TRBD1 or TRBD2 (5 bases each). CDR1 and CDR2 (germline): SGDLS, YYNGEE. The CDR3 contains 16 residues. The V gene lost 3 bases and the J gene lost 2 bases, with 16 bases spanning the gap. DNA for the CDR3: TGTGCCAGCAGCGGAAGGGACGGGGACCCCACAGATACGCAGTATTTT. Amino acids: CASSGRDGDPTDTQYF.

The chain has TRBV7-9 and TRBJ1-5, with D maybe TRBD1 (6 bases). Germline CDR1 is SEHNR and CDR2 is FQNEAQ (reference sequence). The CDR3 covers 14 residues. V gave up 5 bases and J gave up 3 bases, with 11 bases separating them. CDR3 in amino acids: CASSRDTANQPQHF. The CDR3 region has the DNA TGTGCCAGCAGCCGGGACACGGCCAATCAGCCCCAGCATTTT.

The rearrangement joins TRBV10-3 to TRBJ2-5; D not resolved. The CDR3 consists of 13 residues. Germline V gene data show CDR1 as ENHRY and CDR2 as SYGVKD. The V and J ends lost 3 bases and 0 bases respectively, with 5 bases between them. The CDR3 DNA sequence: TGTGCCATCAGTGAATCGTACCAAGAGACCCAGTACTTC. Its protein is CAISESYQETQYF.